Presented here are 20 T cell receptor beta chains from one specimen sequenced in a study of shared clonotypes between healthy human individuals. TCRdb's copy holds only in-frame clones and misses some; the assay was immunoSEQ multiplex PCR. The sample shows roughly 720,000 clones, about 90% of them seen only once. Sequencing input: memory CD8+ T cells from PBMCs. Sample subset: CD45RO+ cells pooled with CCR7-negative TemRA cells. The source is a man between 18 and 29 years old in good health. Some clones in this sample may be carry-over from other donors' samples.

The rearrangement links TRBV25-1 to TRBJ2-5; 10 positions agree with TRBD2. Per germline, CDR1 MGHDK and CDR2 SYGVNS. The CDR3 runs to 17 residues. The junction had 13 bases not matched to a gene; V was cut back by 5 bases and J by 4 bases. CDR3 sequence (DNA): TGTGCCAGCAGTCCTAGCGGGAGTCGGCGATTTCTAGAGACCCAGTACTTC. Translated, it gives CASSPSGSRRFLETQYF. Full variable domain (remainder filled in from reference TRBV25-1 and TRBJ2-5): EADIYQTPRYLVIGTGKKITLECSQTMGHDKMYWYQQDPGMELHLIHYSYGVNSTEKGDLSSESTVSRIRTEHFPLTLESARPSHTSQYLCASSPSGSRRFLETQYFGPGTRLLVL.

This chain connects TRBV2 to TRBJ2-1; TRBD2 might be the D (6 bases). Deletions cut 8 bases from V and 13 bases from J, with 12 bases between. The CDR3 has 10 residues. The germline V gene has CDR1 SNHLY and CDR2 FYNNEI. In DNA form, the CDR3 reads TGTGCCAGCGGATTAGCGGAACAGTTCTTC. Residues: CASGLAEQFF. Full variable domain (missing parts from reference TRBV2 and TRBJ2-1): EPEVTQTPSHQVTQMGQEVILRCVPISNHLYFYWYRQILGQKVEFLVSFYNNEISEKSEIFDDQFSVERPDGSNFTLKIRSTKLEDSAMYFCASGLAEQFFGPGTRLTVL.

This clone turned up a few times. The genes are TRBV5-4 and TRBJ2-7, with 8 bases identical to TRBD2. Germline CDR1 reads SGHNT; CDR2 reads YYREEE (reference sequence). The length of the CDR3 is 14 residues. With V trimmed by 4 bases and J by 2 bases, 5 bases remained unmatched. The CDR3 loop reads CASSGREGTYEQYF. As DNA, the CDR3 is TGTGCCAGCAGCGGACGGGAGGGGACCTACGAGCAGTACTTC.

This chain uses TRBV7-9 with TRBJ1-3; TRBD1 agrees at 11 bases. The CDR3 consists of 18 residues. V lost 5 bases and J lost 2; bases outside the gene matches: 11. From germline, CDR1 is SEHNR and CDR2 FQNEAQ (reference sequence). CDR3 sequence reads: CASSEQDRGLGTGNTIYF. The CDR3 DNA follows: TGTGCCAGCAGCGAGCAGGACAGGGGGCTTGGGACTGGAAACACCATATATTTT.

The genes are TRBV2 and TRBJ2-7, with 10 bases lining up with TRBD1. V trimming: 9 bases; J trimming: 2 bases; junction bases outside the gene matches: 10. The CDR3 sequence is 15 residues long. Germline CDR1 reads SNHLY; CDR2 reads FYNNEI. The CDR3 loop reads CARQITGTGAYEQYF. CDR3 nucleotide sequence: TGTGCCAGACAGATAACCGGGACAGGGGCCTACGAGCAGTACTTC.

CDR3 nucleotide sequence: TGTGCCAGCAGCCAAGATAGCAGGGACGAGCAGTACTTC. Protein product: CASSQDSRDEQYF. V usage is TRBV14 and J usage is TRBJ2-7; D perhaps matches TRBD1 (5 bases). The V and J ends lost 0 bases and 5 bases respectively, with 8 bases between them. Looked up from germline, CDR1 is SGHDN and CDR2 is FVKESK. The length of the CDR3 is 13 residues.

This clone was counted once. The chain links TRBV29-1 to TRBJ2-1, with 8 bases lining up with TRBD2. Germline V gene lookup returns CDR1 SQVTM and CDR2 ANQGSEA. Germline trimming cut 0 bases from V and 9 bases from J; bases unmatched to any gene: 10. The CDR3 spans 15 residues. The CDR3 coding sequence is TGCAGCGTTGAAGACGGAGTAGCGGGGACTTTTGAGCAGTTCTTC. Translation: CSVEDGVAGTFEQFF.

Only one count was recorded for this clone. V and J are TRBV15 and TRBJ2-7; D possibly corresponds to TRBD2 (5 bases). Germline CDR1 is LNHNV and CDR2 is YYDKDF (reference sequence). Trimming cost V 1 base and J 3 bases, with 7 bases left between them. The CDR3 runs 13 residues. The CDR3 coding sequence is TGTGCCACCAGCAGAGCCGGGAACTACGAGCAGTACTTC. Amino acid sequence: CATSRAGNYEQYF.

There are a few counts of this clone. The V gene is TRBV9, the J gene TRBJ2-7, with D unclear. Germline CDR1 and CDR2: SGDLS and YYNGEE. V dropped 0 bases and J dropped 4 bases, with 14 bases sitting between them. The CDR3 extends over 15 amino acids. The chain's CDR3 is CASSVGAGLWYEQYF. The DNA for the CDR3 is TGTGCCAGCAGCGTAGGAGCCGGATTGTGGTACGAGCAGTACTTC.

The rearrangement uses TRBV9 and TRBJ2-3; no definite D call. From germline, CDR1 is SGDLS and CDR2 YYNGEE. The germline V and J ends were trimmed by 4 bases and 0 bases, with 6 bases remaining between them. CDR3 length: 13 amino acids. The CDR3 reads CASSYLSTDTQYF. The CDR3 nucleotides read TGTGCCAGCAGCTACCTAAGCACAGATACGCAGTATTTT.

The CDR3 bases are TGTGCCATCAGTGAGTCTCCAGGTTTGGACACCATATATTTT. Translation: CAISESPGLDTIYF. V usage is TRBV10-3 and J usage is TRBJ1-3; no definite D call. Germline V gene lookup returns CDR1 ENHRY and CDR2 SYGVKD. Trimming shortened V by 0 bases and J by 8 bases, and 11 bases separated the two germline ends. The CDR3 contains 14 residues.

The chain recombines TRBV5-1 with TRBJ2-7; no reliable D call. The CDR3 length is 12 residues. Trimming removed 1 base at V and 4 bases at J, with 6 bases between. In germline, CDR1 is SGHRS, CDR2 YFSETQ. The CDR3 spells CASSLNGYEQYF. The CDR3, as DNA: TGCGCCAGCAGCTTGAACGGGTACGAGCAGTACTTC.

J is TRBJ2-7 and V is TRBV7-6; no clear D. Trimming stripped 0 bases from V and 6 bases from J, with 12 bases between. This CDR3 is built from 14 residues. Germline lookup yields CDR1 SGHVS and CDR2 FNYEAQ. The CDR3 here is CASSLAEVRGEQYF. CDR3 nucleotides: TGTGCCAGCAGCTTAGCTGAGGTACGAGGCGAGCAGTACTTC.

J is TRBJ2-2 and V is TRBV9; D remains ambiguous. Germline loops: CDR1 SGDLS, CDR2 YYNGEE. Deletions cut 0 bases from V and 7 bases from J, with 13 bases between. The CDR3 length is 15 residues. CDR3 sequence (DNA): TGTGCCAGCAGCGTAGACCTGGGGATGGGCGGGGAGCTGTTTTTT. Its protein product is CASSVDLGMGGELFF.

The count of this clone is one. The rearrangement uses TRBV18 and TRBJ2-1; tentative D call: TRBD1 (6 bases). The V gene lost 2 bases and the J gene lost 7 bases, with 12 bases spanning the gap. This CDR3 comprises 14 residues. Germline CDR1 KGHSH, CDR2 LQKENI. Here the CDR3 reads CASSPENRANEQFF. The CDR3 nucleotides read TGTGCCAGCTCACCAGAAAACAGGGCGAATGAGCAGTTCTTC.

With respect to this clone: Other DNA sequences in this sample translate to the same CDR3. This chain links TRBV18 with TRBJ1-4, with 9 bases fitting TRBD1. Germline assignment: CDR1 KGHSH and CDR2 LQKENI. This CDR3 comprises 15 residues. The junction had 7 bases not matched to a gene; V was cut back by 3 bases and J by 8 bases. The CDR3 loop is CASSPPDRGGEKLFF. In DNA, the CDR3 is TGTGCCAGCTCACCTCCGGACAGGGGCGGCGAAAAACTGTTTTTT.

This chain connects TRBV27 to TRBJ1-2; D is ambiguous. Germline V gives CDR1 MNHEY, CDR2 SMNVEV (reference sequence). The CDR3 runs 16 residues. Trimming shortened V by 0 bases and J by 7 bases, and 18 bases separated the two germline ends. CDR3 sequence: CASSLSSYSGEGGYTF. CDR3 sequence (DNA): TGTGCCAGCAGTTTATCGAGTTATAGTGGGGAGGGTGGCTACACCTTC.

This clone was counted once. The rearrangement joins TRBV7-6 to TRBJ2-5, with 13 nucleotides matching TRBD2. From germline, CDR1 is SGHVS and CDR2 FNYEAQ. The trim removed 1 base at V and 3 bases at J, leaving 5 bases unmatched. The CDR3 runs to 17 residues. CDR3 sequence: CASSLGTSGSTEETQYF. DNA for the CDR3: TGTGCCAGCAGCTTAGGGACTAGCGGGAGTACGGAAGAGACCCAGTACTTC.

The gene calls are TRBV7-3 and TRBJ2-2; 12 bases match TRBD2. Germline CDR1 reads SGHTA; CDR2 reads FQGTGA. V lost 5 bases, J lost 3 bases, and 13 bases stayed unmatched. This CDR3 is built from 19 residues. CDR3 amino acids: CASSPLLSSGRAHTGELFF. The CDR3 coding sequence is TGTGCCAGCAGCCCGCTTCTATCTAGCGGGAGGGCCCACACCGGGGAGCTGTTTTTT.

This clone was seen a handful of times. The same CDR3 can be traced to other DNA sequences in this sample. The chain links TRBV6-5 to TRBJ1-1, with TRBD1 as a possible D gene (5 bases). Looked up from germline, CDR1 is MNHEY and CDR2 is SVGAGI. This CDR3 spans 14 amino acids. Trimming took off 1 base at V and 1 base at J, with 7 bases between the two ends. In DNA form, the CDR3 reads TGTGCCAGCAGTTACTACGGGGGGAACACTGAAGCTTTCTTT. Translated, it gives CASSYYGGNTEAFF.